These T cell receptor beta chains were read from a single sample in a study of T-cell reconstitution after alpha-beta-depleted transplantation in children. From the PCR reads, TCRdb called clonotypes with MiXCR, one entry per CDR3 protein. This repertoire shows some 200,000 distinct CDR3 sequences, about 8.2% found once; its top ten account for roughly a third. The source was PBMCs, mostly from graft donor cells, collected 360 days after TCRalphabeta/CD19-depleted stem cell transplant. Source of these receptors: a male patient between 2 and 10 years old who had a stem cell transplant for acute myeloid leukemia, so the T cells may come from the graft donor. Both conserved end residues are part of each CDR3. A D gene is named only where the DNA matches it firmly. Clone size is not always given. Where it is, it says once, few, many or a class for expanded clones.

V	J	size	D	CDR3	DNA
TRBV29-1	TRBJ1-2	-	-	CSVEDMESNYGYTF	TGCAGCGTTGAAGATATGGAGTCTAACTATGGCTACACCTTC
TRBV4-2	TRBJ2-1	few	TRBD2	CASSQDNSGGGQSEQFF	TGTGCCAGCAGCCAAGATAATAGCGGGGGGGGTCAGAGTGAGCAGTTCTTC
TRBV10-3	TRBJ2-3	many	-	CASGARESTDTQYF	TGTGCCTCGGGGGCCCGGGAGAGTACAGATACGCAGTATTTT
TRBV5-1	TRBJ2-5	many	-	CASSLMGAQETQYF	TGCGCCAGCAGCTTGATGGGGGCCCAAGAGACCCAGTACTTC
TRBV12-3/TRBV12-4	TRBJ2-5	-	-	CASSLSQIQETQYF	TGTGCCAGCAGTTTAAGTCAAATCCAAGAGACCCAGTACTTC
TRBV18	TRBJ2-1	many	-	CASSPTRYEQFF	TGTGCCAGCTCACCCACCAGATATGAGCAGTTCTTC
TRBV20-1	TRBJ2-5	-	-	CSARIQGMEETQYF	TGCAGTGCGAGGATTCAGGGGATGGAAGAGACCCAGTACTTC
TRBV5-1	TRBJ1-6	-	-	CASSLGIGGTLSPLHF	TGCGCCAGCAGCTTGGGGATCGGAGGCACACTTTCACCCCTCCACTTT
TRBV12-3/TRBV12-4	TRBJ2-5	many	-	CASSIGQTQYF	TGTGCCAGCAGTATAGGCCAGACCCAGTACTTC
TRBV29-1	TRBJ2-5	many	-	CSVEIEKLASWETQYF	TGCAGCGTTGAAATTGAGAAACTAGCCTCTTGGGAGACCCAGTACTTC
TRBV12-3/TRBV12-4	TRBJ1-2	few	-	CASSYPGRASGYTF	TGTGCCAGCAGTTACCCAGGAAGGGCGAGTGGCTACACCTTC
TRBV12-3/TRBV12-4	TRBJ1-2	few	TRBD1	CASRRDRAYNYGYTF	TGTGCCAGCAGGAGAGACAGGGCTTACAACTATGGCTACACCTTC
TRBV20-1	TRBJ2-7	many	TRBD1	CSARGDRITYEQYF	TGCAGTGCTAGGGGGGACAGGATTACCTACGAGCAGTACTTC
TRBV27	TRBJ1-5	many	TRBD1	CASSFRGPPGQPQHF	TGTGCCAGCAGTTTTAGGGGGCCCCCGGGGCAGCCCCAGCATTTT
TRBV4-1	TRBJ1-3	-	-	CASSQFPLSGNTIYF	TGCGCCAGCAGCCAGTTTCCGCTCTCGGGAAACACCATATATTTT
TRBV12-3/TRBV12-4	TRBJ2-2	-	-	CASSGWGRTGELFF	TGTGCCAGCAGTGGGTGGGGGCGGACCGGGGAGCTGTTTTTT
TRBV2	TRBJ1-6	-	-	CASSGKGERSPLHF	TGTGCCAGCAGTGGGAAGGGGGAGAGGTCACCCCTCCACTTT
TRBV20-1	TRBJ2-5	many	-	CSAREGAETQYF	TGCAGTGCTAGAGAGGGGGCGGAGACCCAGTACTTC
TRBV24-1	TRBJ1-1	few	TRBD1	CATSDIPRQGECTEAFF	TGTGCCACCAGTGACATCCCGCGTCAGGGGGAATGCACTGAAGCTTTCTTT
TRBV6-5	TRBJ2-5	many	TRBD2	CASSYSFFGGREETQYF	TGTGCCAGCAGTTACTCTTTTTTTGGCGGGAGGGAAGAGACCCAGTACTTC